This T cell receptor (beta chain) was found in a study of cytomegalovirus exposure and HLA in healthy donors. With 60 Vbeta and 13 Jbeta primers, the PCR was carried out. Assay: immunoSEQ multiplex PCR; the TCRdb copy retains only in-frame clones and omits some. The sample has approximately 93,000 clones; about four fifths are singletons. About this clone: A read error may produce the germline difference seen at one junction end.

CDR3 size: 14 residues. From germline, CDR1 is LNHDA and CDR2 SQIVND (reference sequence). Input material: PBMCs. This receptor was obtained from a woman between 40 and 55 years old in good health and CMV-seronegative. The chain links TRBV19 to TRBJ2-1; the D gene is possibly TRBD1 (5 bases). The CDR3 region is CASRGGPSYNEQFF. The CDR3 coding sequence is TGTGCGAGTAGGGGTGGGCCTTCCTACAATGAGCAGTTCTTC.